Ten or more counts support the clone carrying this T cell receptor (beta chain). Clinical symptoms, serum thyroxine and TRAb, thyroid ultrasound and orbital computed tomography were used for the diagnoses. This sample stems from a study of T cells in Graves' hyperthyroidism and ophthalmopathy. Germline V CDR1 and CDR2: SQVTM, ANQGSEA. CDR3 length: 14 amino acids. Trimming took 0 bases from V and 2 from J, leaving 10 bases between them. Amplified TCR beta CDR3 regions came from RNA transcripts. Researchers ran a first-round RT-PCR on the TCR CDR3 using the HTBI primer set. TCRdb fed the multiplex PCR reads into MiXCR, producing one record per CDR3 protein. The sample lists 400,000 to 600,000 distinct CDR3 sequences, about 16% occurring once.

The chain employs TRBV29-1 and TRBJ2-5, with D possibly being TRBD1 (6 bases). The sequenced material came from blood. The sequence derives from a woman in her 30s with Graves' ophthalmopathy. The CDR3 here is CSVEDQDRQETQYF. The CDR3 DNA sequence: TGCAGCGTTGAAGATCAGGACAGACAAGAGACCCAGTACTTC.